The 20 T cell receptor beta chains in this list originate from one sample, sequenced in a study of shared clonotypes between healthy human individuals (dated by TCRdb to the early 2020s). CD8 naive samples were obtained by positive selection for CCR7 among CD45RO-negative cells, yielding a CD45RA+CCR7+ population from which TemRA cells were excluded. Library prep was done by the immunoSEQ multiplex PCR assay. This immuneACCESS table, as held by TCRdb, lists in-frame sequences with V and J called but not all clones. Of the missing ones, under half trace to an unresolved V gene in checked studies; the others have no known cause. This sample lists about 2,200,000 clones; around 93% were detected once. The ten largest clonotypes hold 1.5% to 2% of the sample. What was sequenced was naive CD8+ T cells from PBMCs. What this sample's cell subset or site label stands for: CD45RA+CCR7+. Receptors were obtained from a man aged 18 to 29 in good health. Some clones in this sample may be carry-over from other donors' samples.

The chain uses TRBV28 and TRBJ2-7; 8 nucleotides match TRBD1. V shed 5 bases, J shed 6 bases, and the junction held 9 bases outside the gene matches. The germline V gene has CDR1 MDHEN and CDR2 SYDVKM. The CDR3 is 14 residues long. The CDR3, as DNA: TGTGCCAGCAGTCCCAGGGGGCACGGTGTCGAGCAGTACTTC. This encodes CASSPRGHGVEQYF.

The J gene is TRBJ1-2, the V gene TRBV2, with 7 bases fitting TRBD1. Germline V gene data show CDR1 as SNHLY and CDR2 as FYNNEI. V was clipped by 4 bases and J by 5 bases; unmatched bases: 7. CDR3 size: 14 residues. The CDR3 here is CASSGDGQEYGYTF. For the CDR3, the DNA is TGTGCCAGCAGTGGCGACGGACAGGAGTATGGCTACACCTTC.

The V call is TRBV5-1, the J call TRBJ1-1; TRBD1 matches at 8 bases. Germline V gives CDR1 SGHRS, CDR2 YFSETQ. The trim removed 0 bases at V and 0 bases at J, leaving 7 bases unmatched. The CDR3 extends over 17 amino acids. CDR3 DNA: TGCGCCAGCAGCTTGGAACCGGGACAGGTCATGAACACTGAAGCTTTCTTT. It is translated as CASSLEPGQVMNTEAFF.

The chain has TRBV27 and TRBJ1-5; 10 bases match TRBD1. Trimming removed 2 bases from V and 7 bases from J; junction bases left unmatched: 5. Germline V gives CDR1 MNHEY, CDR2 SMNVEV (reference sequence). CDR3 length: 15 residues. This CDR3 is CASSLGTGARQPQHF. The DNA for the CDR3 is TGTGCCAGCAGTTTAGGGACAGGGGCACGGCAGCCCCAGCATTTT.

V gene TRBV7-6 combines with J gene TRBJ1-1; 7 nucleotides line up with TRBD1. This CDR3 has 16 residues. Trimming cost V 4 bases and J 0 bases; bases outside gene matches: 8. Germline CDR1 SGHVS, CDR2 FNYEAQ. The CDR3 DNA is TGTGCCAGCAGCTCAACGACAGGGACTATGAACACTGAAGCTTTCTTT. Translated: CASSSTTGTMNTEAFF.

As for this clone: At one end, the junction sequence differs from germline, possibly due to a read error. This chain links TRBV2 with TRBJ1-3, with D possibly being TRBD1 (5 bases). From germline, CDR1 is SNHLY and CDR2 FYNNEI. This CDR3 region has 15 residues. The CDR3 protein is CASREGTAPGNTIYF. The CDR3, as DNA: TGTGCCAGCAGGGAAGGGACGGCTCCTGGAAACACCATATATTTT.

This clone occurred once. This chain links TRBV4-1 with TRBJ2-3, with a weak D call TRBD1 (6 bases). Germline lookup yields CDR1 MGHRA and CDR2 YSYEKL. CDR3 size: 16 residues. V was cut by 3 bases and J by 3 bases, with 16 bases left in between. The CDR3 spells CASSHPLTGLTDTQYF. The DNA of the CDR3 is TGCGCCAGCAGCCATCCCCTCACAGGGTTGACAGATACGCAGTATTTT.

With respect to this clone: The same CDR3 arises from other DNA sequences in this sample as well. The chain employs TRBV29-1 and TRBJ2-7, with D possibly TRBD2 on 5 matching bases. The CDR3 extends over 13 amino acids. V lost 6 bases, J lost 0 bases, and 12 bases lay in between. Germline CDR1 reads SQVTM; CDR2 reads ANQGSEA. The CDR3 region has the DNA TGCAGCGTCGCGACCGGGGTCTCCTACGAGCAGTACTTC. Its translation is CSVATGVSYEQYF.

The CDR3 sequence is CASSQGVAGVWAGELFF. DNA of the CDR3: TGCGCCAGCAGCCAAGGGGTAGCGGGAGTTTGGGCCGGGGAGCTGTTTTTT. V usage is TRBV4-1 and J usage is TRBJ2-2; 9 bases match TRBD2. V dropped 1 base and J dropped 6; count of bases not matched to a gene: 9. The CDR3 sequence is 17 residues long. The germline V gene encodes CDR1 MGHRA and CDR2 YSYEKL.

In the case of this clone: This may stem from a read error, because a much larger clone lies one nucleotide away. DNA for the CDR3: TGTGCCAGCAGCACCGGACTAGCGGGAGCCTACGAGCAGTACTTC. Translating gives CASSTGLAGAYEQYF. The chain links TRBV13 to TRBJ2-7; 13 bases line up with TRBD2. Germline-derived CDR1 and CDR2 are PRHDT and FYEKMQ (reference sequence). With 5 bases clipped from V and 2 bases from J, the junction kept 3 bases outside the gene matches. This CDR3 comprises 15 residues.

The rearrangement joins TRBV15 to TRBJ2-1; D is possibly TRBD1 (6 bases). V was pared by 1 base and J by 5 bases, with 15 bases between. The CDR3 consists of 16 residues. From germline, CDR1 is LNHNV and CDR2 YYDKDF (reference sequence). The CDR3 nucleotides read TGTGCCACCAGCAGAGCACAGGGTCGGTGGGACAATGAGCAGTTCTTC. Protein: CATSRAQGRWDNEQFF.

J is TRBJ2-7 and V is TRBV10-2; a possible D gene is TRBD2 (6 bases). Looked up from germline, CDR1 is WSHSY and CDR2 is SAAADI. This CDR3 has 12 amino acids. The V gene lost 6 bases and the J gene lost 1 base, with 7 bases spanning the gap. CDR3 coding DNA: TGCGCCAGCAGGGGACTTTCCTACGAGCAGTACTTC. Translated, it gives CASRGLSYEQYF.

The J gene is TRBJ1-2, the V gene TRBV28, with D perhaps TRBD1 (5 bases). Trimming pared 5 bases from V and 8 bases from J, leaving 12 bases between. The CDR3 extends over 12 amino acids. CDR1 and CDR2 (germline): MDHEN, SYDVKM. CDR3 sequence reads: CASSPGGVGYTF. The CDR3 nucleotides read TGTGCCAGCAGTCCCGGGGGGGTCGGCTACACCTTC.

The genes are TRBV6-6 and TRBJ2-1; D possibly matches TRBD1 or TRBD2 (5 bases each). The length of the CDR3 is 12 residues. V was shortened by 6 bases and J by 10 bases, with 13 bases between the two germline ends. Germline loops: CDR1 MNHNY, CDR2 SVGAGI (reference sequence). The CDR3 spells CASSYAWGEQFF. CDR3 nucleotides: TGTGCCAGCAGCTATGCCTGGGGGGAGCAGTTCTTC.

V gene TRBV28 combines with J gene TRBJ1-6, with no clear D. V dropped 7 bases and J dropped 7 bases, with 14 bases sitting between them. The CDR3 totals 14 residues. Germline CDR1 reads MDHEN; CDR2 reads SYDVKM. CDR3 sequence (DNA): TGTGCCAGCAACCTCCGGGAACAGAATTCACCCCTCCACTTT. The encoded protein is CASNLREQNSPLHF.

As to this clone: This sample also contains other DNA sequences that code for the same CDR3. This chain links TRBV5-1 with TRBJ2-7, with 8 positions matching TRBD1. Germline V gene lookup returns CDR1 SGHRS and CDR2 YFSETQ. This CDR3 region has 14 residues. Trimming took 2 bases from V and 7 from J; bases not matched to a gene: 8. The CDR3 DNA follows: TGCGCCAGCAGCTTCGGACAGGGTGCGGGAGAGCAGTACTTC. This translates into CASSFGQGAGEQYF. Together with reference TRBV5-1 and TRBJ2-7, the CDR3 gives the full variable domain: KAGVTQTPRYLIKTRGQQVTLSCSPISGHRSVSWYQQTPGQGLQFLFEYFSETQRNKGNFPGRFSGRQFSNSRSEMNVSTLELGDSALYLCASSFGQGAGEQYFGPGTRLTVT.

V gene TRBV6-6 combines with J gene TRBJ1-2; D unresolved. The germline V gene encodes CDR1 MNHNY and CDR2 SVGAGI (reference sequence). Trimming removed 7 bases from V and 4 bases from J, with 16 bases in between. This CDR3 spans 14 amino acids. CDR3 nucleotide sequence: TGTGCCAGCATTTCCCGAGGGTCGCTCTATGGCTACACCTTC. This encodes CASISRGSLYGYTF.

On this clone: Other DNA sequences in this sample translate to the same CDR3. CDR3 in amino acids: CASSQDLAGGTDTQYF. For the CDR3, the DNA is TGTGCCAGCAGCCAAGACCTAGCGGGAGGAACAGATACGCAGTATTTT. V usage is TRBV14 and J usage is TRBJ2-3; 11 bases match TRBD2. Per the germline V gene, CDR1 is SGHDN and CDR2 is FVKESK. This CDR3 is built from 16 residues. V trimming: 0 bases; J trimming: 3 bases; junction bases outside the gene matches: 2.

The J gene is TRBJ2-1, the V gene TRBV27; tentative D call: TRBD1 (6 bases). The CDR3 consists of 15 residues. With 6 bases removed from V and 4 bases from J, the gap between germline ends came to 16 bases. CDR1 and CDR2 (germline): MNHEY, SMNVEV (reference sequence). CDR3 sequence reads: CASSRLLGQYNEQFF. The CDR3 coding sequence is TGTGCCAGCAGCCGCCTTTTGGGACAATACAATGAGCAGTTCTTC.

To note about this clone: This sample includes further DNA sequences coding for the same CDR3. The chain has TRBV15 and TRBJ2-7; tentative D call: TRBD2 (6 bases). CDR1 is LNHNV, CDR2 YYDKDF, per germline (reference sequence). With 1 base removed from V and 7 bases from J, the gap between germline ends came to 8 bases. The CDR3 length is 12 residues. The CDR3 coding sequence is TGTGCCACCAGCAGAGCTGGAGGGGAGCAGTACTTC. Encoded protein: CATSRAGGEQYF.